These 9 T cell receptor beta chains came from one sample sequenced in a study of PD-1 blockade in classical Hodgkin lymphoma. The protocol was immunoSEQ multiplex PCR, while the TCRdb copy is restricted to in-frame clones and leaves out a portion. The sample carries 9,000 to 10,000 clones, approximately 84% recorded once. The sample's time point: newly diagnosed, previously untreated cHL patient sample. Magnetic depletion of non-target cells from thawed PBMCs yielded purified CD8+ T cells. The sample consisted of CD8+ T cells from blood. Source of these receptors: a human donor with classical Hodgkin lymphoma.

The CDR3 reads CASSFGGSQPQHF. CDR3 DNA sequence: TGTGCCAGCAGCTTTGGAGGTAGCCAGCCCCAGCATTTT. The chain recombines TRBV7-6 with TRBJ1-5, with D unclear. CDR3 length equals 13 residues. The ends were cut back, 3 bases at V and 7 bases at J, with 10 bases in the middle. Germline loops: CDR1 SGHVS, CDR2 FNYEAQ.

The chain links TRBV6-5 to TRBJ1-4, with 9 nucleotides matching TRBD1. Germline CDR1 reads MNHEY; CDR2 reads SVGAGI. The V gene end was trimmed by 6 bases and the J gene end by 0 bases; junction bases not matched to a gene: 2. The CDR3 consists of 15 residues. CDR3 in amino acids: CASRDRGATNEKLFF. The CDR3 DNA sequence: TGTGCCAGCAGAGACAGGGGGGCAACTAATGAAAAACTGTTTTTT.

The chain uses TRBV6-5 and TRBJ2-1; D is uncertain. Deletions cut 0 bases from V and 8 bases from J, with 2 bases between. Per germline, CDR1 MNHEY and CDR2 SVGAGI. The CDR3 length is 11 residues. The CDR3 loop reads CASSYSDEQFF. Written as DNA, the CDR3 is TGTGCCAGCAGTTACTCCGATGAGCAGTTCTTC.

The J gene is TRBJ1-1, the V gene TRBV18; a possible D gene is TRBD1 (5 bases). CDR1 is KGHSH, CDR2 LQKENI, per germline. This CDR3 comprises 15 residues. Between the trimmed V and J ends, which lost 3 bases and 6 bases, there was a span of 17 bases. The CDR3 coding sequence is TGTGCCAGCTCACCCGAATGGGGGGGGAAGCCTGAAGCTTTCTTT. Its protein product is CASSPEWGGKPEAFF.

This chain joins TRBV18 and TRBJ2-7; possibly TRBD1 for D (6 bases). CDR3 length: 13 amino acids. The V end lost 5 bases, the J end lost 2 bases, and 10 bases lay between the germline ends. CDR1 and CDR2 (germline): KGHSH, LQKENI. The CDR3 region has the DNA TGTGCCAGCTCATTCGGACAGACCTACGAGCAGTACTTC. Its protein product is CASSFGQTYEQYF.

This chain joins TRBV6-1 and TRBJ1-1; D is unclear. The CDR3 has 17 amino acids. The germline gives CDR1 MNHNS, CDR2 SASEGT. Trimming took off 1 base at V and 1 base at J, with 16 bases between the two ends. The CDR3 DNA is TGTGCCAGCAGTGAAGAGAGGGTAGTGGATAGGAACACTGAAGCTTTCTTT. The encoded protein is CASSEERVVDRNTEAFF.

V is TRBV7-2 and J is TRBJ2-7; maybe TRBD1 (6 bases). V was clipped by 0 bases and J by 3 bases, with 12 bases between them. Germline V gene lookup returns CDR1 SGHTA and CDR2 FQGNSA. This CDR3 has 15 amino acids. The chain's CDR3 is CASSLAAQGSYEQYF. Here the CDR3 DNA reads TGTGCCAGCAGCTTAGCTGCACAGGGAAGCTACGAGCAGTACTTC.

Relative to its sample, this clone is medium-sized. The rearrangement links TRBV4-3 to TRBJ1-1; D remains ambiguous. Germline loops: CDR1 LGHNA, CDR2 YSLEER. The CDR3 runs to 14 residues. V lost 4 bases and J 0 bases, leaving 9 bases between the germline ends. The CDR3 bases are TGCGCCAGCAGCCTGGATGGCCTGAACACTGAAGCTTTCTTT. Translation: CASSLDGLNTEAFF.

This clone appeared once. The chain links TRBV9 to TRBJ2-5; D not certain. V lost 0 bases and J 4 bases, leaving 13 bases between the germline ends. CDR3 length: 15 residues. The germline V gene encodes CDR1 SGDLS and CDR2 YYNGEE. CDR3 coding DNA: TGTGCCAGCAGCGTAGCAGGTGCCCTCGGAGAGACCCAGTACTTC. As protein: CASSVAGALGETQYF. Full variable domain (remainder filled in from reference TRBV9 and TRBJ2-5): DSGVTQTPKHLITATGQRVTLRCSPRSGDLSVYWYQQSLDQGLQFLIQYYNGEERAKGNILERFSAQQFPDLHSELNLSSLELGDSALYFCASSVAGALGETQYFGPGTRLLVL.